The following is a TCR beta chain sequence with its context. The CDR3 has 12 amino acids. The ends were cut back, 1 base at V and 6 bases at J, with 5 bases in the middle. The germline V gene encodes CDR1 SGHDT and CDR2 YYEEEE. This sample is drawn from a study of blood T cell repertoires in COVID-19. TCRdb's table, derived via immunoSEQ multiplex PCR, lists solely in-frame clones and lacks some. The sample carries 70,000 or so clones, around 77% recorded once. Sequencing input: peripheral blood. This clonotype was sampled from a man in his sixties with acute or convalescent COVID-19. The chain is built from TRBV5-6 and TRBJ1-5; D not certain. For the CDR3, the DNA is TGTGCCAGCAGCTTGATCGGTCAGCCCCAGCATTTT. It specifies CASSLIGQPQHF.